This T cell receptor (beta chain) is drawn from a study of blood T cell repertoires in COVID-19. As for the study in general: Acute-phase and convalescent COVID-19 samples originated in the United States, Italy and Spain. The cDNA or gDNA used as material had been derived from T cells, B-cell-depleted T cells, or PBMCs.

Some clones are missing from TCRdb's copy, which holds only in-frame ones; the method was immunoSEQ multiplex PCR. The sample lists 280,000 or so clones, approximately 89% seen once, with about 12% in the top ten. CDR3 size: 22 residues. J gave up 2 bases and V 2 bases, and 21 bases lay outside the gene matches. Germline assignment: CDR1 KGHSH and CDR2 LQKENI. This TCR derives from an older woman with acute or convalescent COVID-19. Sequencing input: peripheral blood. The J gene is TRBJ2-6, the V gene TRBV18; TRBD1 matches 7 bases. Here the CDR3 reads CASSPGRTDRPVFEPGANVLTF. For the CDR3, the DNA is TGTGCCAGCTCACCAGGGCGTACGGACAGGCCGGTCTTCGAACCTGGGGCCAACGTCCTGACTTTC.